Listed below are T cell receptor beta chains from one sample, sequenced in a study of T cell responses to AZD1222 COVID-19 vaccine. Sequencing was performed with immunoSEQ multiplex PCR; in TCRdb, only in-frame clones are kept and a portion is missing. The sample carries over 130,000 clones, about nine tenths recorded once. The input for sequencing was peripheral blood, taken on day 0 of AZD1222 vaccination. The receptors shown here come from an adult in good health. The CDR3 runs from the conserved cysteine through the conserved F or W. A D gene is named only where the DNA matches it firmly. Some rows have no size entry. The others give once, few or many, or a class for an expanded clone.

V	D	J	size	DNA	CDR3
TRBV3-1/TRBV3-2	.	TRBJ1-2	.	TGTGCCAGCAGCCAAAAGGGGTCTAACTATGGCTACACCTTC	CASSQKGSNYGYTF
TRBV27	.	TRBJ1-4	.	TGTGCCAGCAGTTCCAGACAGACAACTAATGAAAAACTGTTTTTT	CASSSRQTTNEKLFF
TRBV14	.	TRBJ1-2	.	TGTGCCAGCAGCCAAGATTTCGGGATCCCTCTTGGCTACACCTTC	CASSQDFGIPLGYTF
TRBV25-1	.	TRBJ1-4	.	TGTGCCAGCAGTGATCCTCGGAGGCGGGAAAAACTGTTTTTT	CASSDPRRREKLFF
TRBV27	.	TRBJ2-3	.	TGTGCCAGCAGTTGGGGGCGGACAGATACGCAGTATTTT	CASSWGRTDTQYF
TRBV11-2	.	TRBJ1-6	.	TGTGCCAGCACCCCGGGCCAGTTTAATTCACCCCTCCACTTT	CASTPGQFNSPLHF
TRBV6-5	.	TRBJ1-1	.	TGTGCCAGCAGTAAGAGGGGGAACACTGAAGCTTTCTTT	CASSKRGNTEAFF
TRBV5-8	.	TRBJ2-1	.	TGTGCCAGCAGCTTGGTACAGTCGTACAATGAGCAGTTCTTC	CASSLVQSYNEQFF
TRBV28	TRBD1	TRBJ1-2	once	TGTGCCAGCAAGGGACAGGGGCCAACTAACTATGGCTACACCTTC	CASKGQGPTNYGYTF
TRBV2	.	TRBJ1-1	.	TGTGCCAGCGTAGGGGTAGCAGCTTTCTTT	CASVGVAAFF
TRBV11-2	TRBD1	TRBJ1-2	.	TGTGCCAGCAGCTTAGTCCCCGGGACAGGGATCTATGGCTACACCTTC	CASSLVPGTGIYGYTF
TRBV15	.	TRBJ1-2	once	TGTGCCACCAGCAGAGAGGGGAACTATGGCTACACCTTC	CATSREGNYGYTF
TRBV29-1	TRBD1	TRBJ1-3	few	TGCAGCGTTGAGGGTCGGGGTCAGGGGGCTTTGAACACCATATATTTT	CSVEGRGQGALNTIYF
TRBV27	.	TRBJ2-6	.	TGTGCCAGCAGTTTATGGGGAGGAGGGGCCAACGTCCTGACTTTC	CASSLWGGGANVLTF
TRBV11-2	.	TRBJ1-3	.	TGTGCCAGCAGCTCCCCCGTGGGACTGGGAAACACCATATATTTT	CASSSPVGLGNTIYF
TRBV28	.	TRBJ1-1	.	TGTGCCAGCAGTATACCCGTCCGGGGGCGAACTGAAGCTTTCTTT	CASSIPVRGRTEAFF
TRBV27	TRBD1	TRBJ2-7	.	TGTGCCAGCAGTTTAGAACGGGACAGCTCCTCCTACGAGCAGTACTTC	CASSLERDSSSYEQYF
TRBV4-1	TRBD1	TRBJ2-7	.	TGCGCCAGCAGCCAACCCATCAGGGGGACAGGGGCCTACGAGCAGTACTTC	CASSQPIRGTGAYEQYF
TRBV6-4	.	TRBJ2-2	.	TGTGCCAGCAGTGAGGGGGCGCCGAACACCGGGGAGCTGTTTTTT	CASSEGAPNTGELFF
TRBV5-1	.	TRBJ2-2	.	TGCGCCAGCAGTCCTCGCGACAGGGGAGGGACCGGGGAGCTGTTTTTT	CASSPRDRGGTGELFF
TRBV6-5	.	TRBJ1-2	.	TGTGCCAGCAAGGGTGTGGTTCGGCGGAACTATGGCTACACCTTC	CASKGVVRRNYGYTF
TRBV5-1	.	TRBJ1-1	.	TGCGCCAGCAGCTTGGTGCAGCAGCGGAACACTGAAGCTTTCTTT	CASSLVQQRNTEAFF
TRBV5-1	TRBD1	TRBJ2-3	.	TGCGCCAGCAGCACAACTGGGACAGGGTTCCCAGATACGCAGTATTTT	CASSTTGTGFPDTQYF
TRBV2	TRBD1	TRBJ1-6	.	TGTGCCAGCGGGACAGGGGCGAATTCACCCCTCCACTTT	CASGTGANSPLHF
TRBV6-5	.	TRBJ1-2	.	TGTGCCAGCAGTACCGGGACCGCCTATGGCTACACCTTC	CASSTGTAYGYTF
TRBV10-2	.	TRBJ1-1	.	TGCGCCAGCAGAGATACAGATACGAACACTGAAGCTTTCTTT	CASRDTDTNTEAFF
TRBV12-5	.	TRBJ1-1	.	TGTGCTAGTGGTTTCGGGGACACTGAAGCTTTCTTT	CASGFGDTEAFF
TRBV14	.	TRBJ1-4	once	TGTGCCAGCAGCGCTTGGGAAGTCGGAAAACTGTTTTTT	CASSAWEVGKLFF
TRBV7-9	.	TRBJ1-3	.	TGTGCCAGCAGTAACAGCGTCTCTGGAAACACCATATATTTT	CASSNSVSGNTIYF
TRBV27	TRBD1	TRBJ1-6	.	TGTGCCAGCAGTCTATCGGACAGGGGGAATTCACCCCTCCACTTT	CASSLSDRGNSPLHF
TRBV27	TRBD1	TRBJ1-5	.	TGTGCCAGCAGCTGGACAGGGTTCAATCAGCCCCAGCATTTT	CASSWTGFNQPQHF
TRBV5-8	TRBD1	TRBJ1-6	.	TGTGCCAGCAGCTACAGGGGTAATTCACCCCTCCACTTT	CASSYRGNSPLHF
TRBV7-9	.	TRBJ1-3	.	TGTGCCAGCAGCTTAGCGCTGAGCTCTGGAAACACCATATATTTT	CASSLALSSGNTIYF
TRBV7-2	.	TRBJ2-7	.	TGTGCCAGCAGCTTAGCCCCCGGGACGCCCCAGGAAGAGCAGTACTTC	CASSLAPGTPQEEQYF
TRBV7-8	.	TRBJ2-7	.	TGTGCCAGCAGCTTAGAGCTGCACTCCTACGAGCAGTACTTC	CASSLELHSYEQYF
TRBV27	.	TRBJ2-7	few	TGTGCCAGCAGACCGGGACGAGCCTCCTACGAGCAGTACTTC	CASRPGRASYEQYF
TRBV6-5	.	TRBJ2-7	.	TGTGCCAGCAGCGTTAGTAGGTCCTACGAGCAGTACTTC	CASSVSRSYEQYF
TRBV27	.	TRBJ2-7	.	TGTGCCAGCGGAATGGGGAGAGGGAACGAGCAGTACTTC	CASGMGRGNEQYF
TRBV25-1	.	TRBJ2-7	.	TGTGCCAGCAGTGGAGACAGCTACGAGCAGTACTTC	CASSGDSYEQYF
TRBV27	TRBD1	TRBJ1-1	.	TGTGCCAGCAGTGGGTCCTCAGGGGGCACTGAAGCTTTCTTT	CASSGSSGGTEAFF